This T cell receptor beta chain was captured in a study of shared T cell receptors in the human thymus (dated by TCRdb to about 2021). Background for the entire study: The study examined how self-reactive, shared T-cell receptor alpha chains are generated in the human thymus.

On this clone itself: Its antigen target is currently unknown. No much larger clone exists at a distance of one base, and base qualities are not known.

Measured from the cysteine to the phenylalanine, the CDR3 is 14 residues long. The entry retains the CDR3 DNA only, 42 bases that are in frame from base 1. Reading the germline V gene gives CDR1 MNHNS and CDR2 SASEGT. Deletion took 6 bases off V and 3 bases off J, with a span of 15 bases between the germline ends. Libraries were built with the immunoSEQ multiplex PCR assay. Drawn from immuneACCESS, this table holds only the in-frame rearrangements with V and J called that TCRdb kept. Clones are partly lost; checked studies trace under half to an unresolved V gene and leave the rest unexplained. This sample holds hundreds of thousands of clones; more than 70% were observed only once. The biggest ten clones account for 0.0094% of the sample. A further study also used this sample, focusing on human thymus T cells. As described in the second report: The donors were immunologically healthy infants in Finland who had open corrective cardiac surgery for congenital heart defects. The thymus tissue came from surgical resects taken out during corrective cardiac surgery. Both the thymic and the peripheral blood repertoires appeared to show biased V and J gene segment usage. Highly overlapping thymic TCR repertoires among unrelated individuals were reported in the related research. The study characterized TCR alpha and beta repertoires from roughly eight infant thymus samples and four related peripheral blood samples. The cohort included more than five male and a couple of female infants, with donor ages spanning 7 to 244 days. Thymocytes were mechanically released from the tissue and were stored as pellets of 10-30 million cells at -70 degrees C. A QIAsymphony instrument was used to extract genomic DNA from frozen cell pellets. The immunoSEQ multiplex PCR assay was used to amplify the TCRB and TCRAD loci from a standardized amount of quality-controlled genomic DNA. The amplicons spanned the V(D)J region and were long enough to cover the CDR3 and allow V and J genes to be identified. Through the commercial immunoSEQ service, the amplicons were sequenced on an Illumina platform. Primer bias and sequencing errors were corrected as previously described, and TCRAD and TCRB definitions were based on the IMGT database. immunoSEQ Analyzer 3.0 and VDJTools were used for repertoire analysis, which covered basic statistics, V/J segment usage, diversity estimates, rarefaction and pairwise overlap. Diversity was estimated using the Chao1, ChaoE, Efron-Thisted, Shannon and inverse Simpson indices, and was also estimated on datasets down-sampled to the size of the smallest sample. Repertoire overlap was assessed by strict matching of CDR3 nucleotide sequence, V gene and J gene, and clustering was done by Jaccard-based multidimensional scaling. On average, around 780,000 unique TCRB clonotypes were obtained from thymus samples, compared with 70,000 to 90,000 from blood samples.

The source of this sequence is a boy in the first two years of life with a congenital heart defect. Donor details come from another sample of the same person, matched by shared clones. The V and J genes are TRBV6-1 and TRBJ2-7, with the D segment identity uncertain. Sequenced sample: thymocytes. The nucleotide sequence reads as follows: TGTGCCAGCAGACATCAGGAACCCTACTACGAGCAGTACTTC. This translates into CASRHQEPYYEQYF.